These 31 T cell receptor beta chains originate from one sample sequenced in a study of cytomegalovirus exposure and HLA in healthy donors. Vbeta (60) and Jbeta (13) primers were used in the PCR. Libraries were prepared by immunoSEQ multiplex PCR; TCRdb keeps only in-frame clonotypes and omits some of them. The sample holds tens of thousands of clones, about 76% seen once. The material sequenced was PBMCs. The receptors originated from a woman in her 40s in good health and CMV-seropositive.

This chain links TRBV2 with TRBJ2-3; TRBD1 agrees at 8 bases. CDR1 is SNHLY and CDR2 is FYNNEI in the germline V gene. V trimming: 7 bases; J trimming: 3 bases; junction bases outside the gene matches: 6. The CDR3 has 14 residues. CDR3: CASMMTGATDTQYF. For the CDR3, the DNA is TGTGCCAGCATGATGACAGGGGCGACAGATACGCAGTATTTT. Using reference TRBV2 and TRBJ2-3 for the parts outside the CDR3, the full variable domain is EPEVTQTPSHQVTQMGQEVILRCVPISNHLYFYWYRQILGQKVEFLVSFYNNEISEKSEIFDDQFSVERPDGSNFTLKIRSTKLEDSAMYFCASMMTGATDTQYFGPGTRLTVL.

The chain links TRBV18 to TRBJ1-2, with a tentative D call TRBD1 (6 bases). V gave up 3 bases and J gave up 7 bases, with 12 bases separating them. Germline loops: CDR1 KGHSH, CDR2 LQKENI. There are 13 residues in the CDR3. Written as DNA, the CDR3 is TGTGCCAGCTCACCGGCAGGGGTAGGTGGCTACACCTTC. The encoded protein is CASSPAGVGGYTF.

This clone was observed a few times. In DNA form, the CDR3 reads TGTGCCTGGAGTGTATCCTCCCGGACTGAAGCTTTCTTT. As protein: CAWSVSSRTEAFF. The rearrangement uses TRBV30 and TRBJ1-1, with unresolved D. The V end lost 0 bases, the J end lost 5 bases, and 10 bases lay between the germline ends. Per germline, CDR1 GTSNPN and CDR2 SVGIG (reference sequence). The CDR3 sequence is 13 residues long.

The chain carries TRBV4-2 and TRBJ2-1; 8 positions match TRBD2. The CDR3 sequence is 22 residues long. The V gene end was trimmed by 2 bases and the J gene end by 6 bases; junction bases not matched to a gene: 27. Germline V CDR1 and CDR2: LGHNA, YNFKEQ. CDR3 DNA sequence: TGTGCCAGCAGCCAAAGGGGAACCCCTAAGGGACTAGTTTTGCTCATGGTCAATGAGCAGTTCTTC. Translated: CASSQRGTPKGLVLLMVNEQFF.

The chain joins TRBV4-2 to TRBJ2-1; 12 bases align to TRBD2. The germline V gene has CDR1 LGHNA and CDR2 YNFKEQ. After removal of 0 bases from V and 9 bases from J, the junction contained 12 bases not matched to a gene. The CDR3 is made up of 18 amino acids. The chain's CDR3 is CASSQEQTSGGSVFEQFF. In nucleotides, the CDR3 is TGTGCCAGCAGCCAAGAGCAGACTAGCGGGGGTTCGGTTTTTGAGCAGTTCTTC.

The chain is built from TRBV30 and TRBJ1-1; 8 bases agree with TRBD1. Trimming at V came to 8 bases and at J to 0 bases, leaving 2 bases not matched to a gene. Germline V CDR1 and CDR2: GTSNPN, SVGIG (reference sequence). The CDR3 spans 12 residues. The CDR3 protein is CARDRLNTEAFF. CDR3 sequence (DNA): TGTGCCCGGGACAGGCTGAACACTGAAGCTTTCTTT. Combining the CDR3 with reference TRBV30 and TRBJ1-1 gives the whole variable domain SQTIHQWPATLVQPVGSPLSLECTVEGTSNPNLYWYRQAAGRGLQLLFYSVGIGQISSEVPQNLSASRPQDRQFILSSKKLLLSDSGFYLCARDRLNTEAFFGQGTRLTVV.

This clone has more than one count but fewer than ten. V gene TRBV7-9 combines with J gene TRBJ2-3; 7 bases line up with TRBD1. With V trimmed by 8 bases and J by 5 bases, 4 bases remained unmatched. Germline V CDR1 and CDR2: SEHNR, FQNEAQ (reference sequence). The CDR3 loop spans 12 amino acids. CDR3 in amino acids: CASEGAQDTQYF. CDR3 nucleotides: TGTGCCAGCGAGGGGGCCCAAGATACGCAGTATTTT.

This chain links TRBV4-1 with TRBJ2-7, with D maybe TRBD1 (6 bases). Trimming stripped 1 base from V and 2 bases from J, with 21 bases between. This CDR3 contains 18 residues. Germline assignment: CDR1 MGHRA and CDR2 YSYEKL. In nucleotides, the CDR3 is TGCGCCAGCAGCCAAGTCCATATTATCGACAGGCACCCCTACGAGCAGTACTTC. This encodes CASSQVHIIDRHPYEQYF.

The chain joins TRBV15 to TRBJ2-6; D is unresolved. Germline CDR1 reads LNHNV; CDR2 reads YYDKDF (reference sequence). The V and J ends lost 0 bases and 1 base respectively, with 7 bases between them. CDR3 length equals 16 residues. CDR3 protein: CATSREVRSGANVLTF. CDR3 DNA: TGTGCCACCAGCAGAGAAGTGAGATCTGGGGCCAACGTCCTGACTTTC.

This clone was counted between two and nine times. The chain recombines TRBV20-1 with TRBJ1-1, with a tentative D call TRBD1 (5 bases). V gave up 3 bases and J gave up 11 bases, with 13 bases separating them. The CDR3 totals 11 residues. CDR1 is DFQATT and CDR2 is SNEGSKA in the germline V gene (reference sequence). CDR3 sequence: CSARGGIRAFF. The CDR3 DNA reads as TGCAGTGCTAGGGGGGGGATTCGGGCTTTCTTT.

The CDR3 DNA is TGTGCCAGCAGCTTGGCCGGGCAGGGGAGCACTGAAGCTTTCTTT. It yields the protein CASSLAGQGSTEAFF. This rearrangement joins TRBV5-4 to TRBJ1-1; TRBD1 might be the D (6 bases). V was pared by 0 bases and J by 4 bases, with 13 bases between. This CDR3 comprises 15 residues. CDR1 and CDR2 from the germline V gene are SGHNT and YYREEE (reference sequence).

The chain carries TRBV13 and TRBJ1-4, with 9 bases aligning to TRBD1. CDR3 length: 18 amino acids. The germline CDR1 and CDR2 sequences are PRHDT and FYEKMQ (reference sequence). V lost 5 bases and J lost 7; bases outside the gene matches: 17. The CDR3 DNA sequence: TGTGCCAGCAGCAAATCCGGGACAGGGTTTATCGGTACTGAAAAACTGTTTTTT. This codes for CASSKSGTGFIGTEKLFF.

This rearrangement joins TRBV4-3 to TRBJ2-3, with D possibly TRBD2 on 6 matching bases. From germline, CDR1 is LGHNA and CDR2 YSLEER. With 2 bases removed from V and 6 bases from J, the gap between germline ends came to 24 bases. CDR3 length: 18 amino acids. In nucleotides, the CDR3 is TGCGCCAGCAGCCAACAAGCAAAGGTGGGAGGACCGGCCGATACGCAGTATTTT. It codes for CASSQQAKVGGPADTQYF.

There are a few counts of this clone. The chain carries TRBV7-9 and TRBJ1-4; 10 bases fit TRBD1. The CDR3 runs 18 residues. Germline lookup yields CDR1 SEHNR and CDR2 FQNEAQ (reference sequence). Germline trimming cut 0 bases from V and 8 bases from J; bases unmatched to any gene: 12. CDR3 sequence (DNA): TGTGCCAGCAGCTTAGCGGCTATCCGGGACAGGGGACGCGAAAAACTGTTTTTT. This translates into CASSLAAIRDRGREKLFF.

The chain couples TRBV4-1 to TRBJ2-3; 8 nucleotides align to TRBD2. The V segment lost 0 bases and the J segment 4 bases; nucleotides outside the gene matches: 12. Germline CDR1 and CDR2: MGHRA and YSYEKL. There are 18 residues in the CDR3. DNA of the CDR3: TGCGCCAGCAGCCAAGAAAGTGTAAGCGGGAGAGGTCCAGATACGCAGTATTTT. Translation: CASSQESVSGRGPDTQYF.

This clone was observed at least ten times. The CDR3 DNA is TGTGCCAGCAGTTTAGGGACAGGGTACGAGCAGTACTTC. Translating gives CASSLGTGYEQYF. The chain links TRBV27 to TRBJ2-7; TRBD1 matches 9 bases. Germline V gene data show CDR1 as MNHEY and CDR2 as SMNVEV (reference sequence). The CDR3 length is 13 residues. Trimming cost V 2 bases and J 4 bases; bases outside gene matches: 0.

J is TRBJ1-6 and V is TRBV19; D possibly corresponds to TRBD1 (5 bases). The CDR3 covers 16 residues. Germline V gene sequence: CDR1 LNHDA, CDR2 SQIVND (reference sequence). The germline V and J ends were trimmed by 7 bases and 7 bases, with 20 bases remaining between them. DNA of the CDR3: TGTGCCAGTAACGACCCATTCAGGGATCGGAATTCACCCCTCCACTTT. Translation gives CASNDPFRDRNSPLHF. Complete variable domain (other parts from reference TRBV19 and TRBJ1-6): DGGITQSPKYLFRKEGQNVTLSCEQNLNHDAMYWYRQDPGQGLRLIYYSQIVNDFQKGDIAEGYSVSREKKESFPLTVTSAQKNPTAFYLCASNDPFRDRNSPLHFGNGTRLTVT.

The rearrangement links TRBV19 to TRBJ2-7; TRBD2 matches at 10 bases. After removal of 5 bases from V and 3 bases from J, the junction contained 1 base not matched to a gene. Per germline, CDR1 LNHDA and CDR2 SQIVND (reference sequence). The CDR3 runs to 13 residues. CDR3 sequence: CASSGTSDYEQYF. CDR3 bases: TGTGCCAGTAGTGGGACTAGCGACTACGAGCAGTACTTC.

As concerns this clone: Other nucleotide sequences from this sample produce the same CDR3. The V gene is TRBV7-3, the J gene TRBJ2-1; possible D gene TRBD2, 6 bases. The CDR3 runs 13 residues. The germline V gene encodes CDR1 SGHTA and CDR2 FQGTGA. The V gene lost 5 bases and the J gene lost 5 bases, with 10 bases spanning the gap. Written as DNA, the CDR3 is TGTGCCAGCAGCGGCGGGATCAACAATGAGCAGTTCTTC. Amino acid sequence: CASSGGINNEQFF.

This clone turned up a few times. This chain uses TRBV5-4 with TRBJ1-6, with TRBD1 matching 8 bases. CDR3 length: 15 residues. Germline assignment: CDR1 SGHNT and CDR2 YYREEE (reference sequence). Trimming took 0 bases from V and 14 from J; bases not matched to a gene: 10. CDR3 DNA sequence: TGTGCCAGCAGCTTGGACCTCGGGACAGGTCTTTCCCTCCACTTT. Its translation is CASSLDLGTGLSLHF.

CDR3 region: CASSPDRDFNQPQHF. The CDR3 DNA follows: TGTGCCAGCAGTCCCGACAGGGACTTCAATCAGCCCCAGCATTTT. The V gene is TRBV27, the J gene TRBJ1-5; 7 bases are shared with TRBD1. This CDR3 region has 15 residues. J gave up 3 bases and V 5 bases, and 7 bases lay outside the gene matches. Germline lookup yields CDR1 MNHEY and CDR2 SMNVEV (reference sequence).

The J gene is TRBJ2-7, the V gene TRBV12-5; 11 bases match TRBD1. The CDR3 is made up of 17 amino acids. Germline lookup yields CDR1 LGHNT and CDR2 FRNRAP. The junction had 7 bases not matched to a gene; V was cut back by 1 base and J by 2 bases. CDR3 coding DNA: TGTGCTAGTGGTTTGGCTACAGGACAGGGGGCGACCTACGAGCAGTACTTC. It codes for CASGLATGQGATYEQYF. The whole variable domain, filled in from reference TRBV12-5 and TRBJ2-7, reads DARVTQTPRHKVTEMGQEVTMRCQPILGHNTVFWYRQTMMQGLELLAYFRNRAPLDDSGMPKDRFSAEMPDATLATLKIQPSEPRDSAVYFCASGLATGQGATYEQYFGPGTRLTVT.

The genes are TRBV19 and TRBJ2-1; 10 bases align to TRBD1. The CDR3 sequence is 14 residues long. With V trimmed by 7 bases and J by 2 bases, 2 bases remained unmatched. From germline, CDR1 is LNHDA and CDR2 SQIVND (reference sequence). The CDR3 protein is CASNDRGPYNEQFF. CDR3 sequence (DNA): TGTGCCAGTAACGACAGGGGGCCCTACAATGAGCAGTTCTTC.

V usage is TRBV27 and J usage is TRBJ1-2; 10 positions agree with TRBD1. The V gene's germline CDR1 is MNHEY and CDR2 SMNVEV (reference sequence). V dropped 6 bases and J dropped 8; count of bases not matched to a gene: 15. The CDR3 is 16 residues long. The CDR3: CASSPHLKTGGAGYTF. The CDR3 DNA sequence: TGTGCCAGCAGCCCGCATCTCAAGACAGGGGGCGCGGGCTACACCTTC.

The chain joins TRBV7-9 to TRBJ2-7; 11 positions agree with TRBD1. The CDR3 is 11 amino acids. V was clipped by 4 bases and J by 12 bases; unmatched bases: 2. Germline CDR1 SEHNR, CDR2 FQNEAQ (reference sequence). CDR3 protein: CASSSGQGAYF. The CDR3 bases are TGTGCCAGCAGCTCTGGACAGGGGGCGTACTTC.

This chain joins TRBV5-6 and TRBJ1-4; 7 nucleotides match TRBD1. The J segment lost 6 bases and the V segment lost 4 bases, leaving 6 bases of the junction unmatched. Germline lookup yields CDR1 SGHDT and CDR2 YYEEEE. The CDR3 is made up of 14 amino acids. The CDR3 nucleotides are TGTGCCAGCAGCGAAGGGGGCGCGGATGAAAAACTGTTTTTT. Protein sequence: CASSEGGADEKLFF.

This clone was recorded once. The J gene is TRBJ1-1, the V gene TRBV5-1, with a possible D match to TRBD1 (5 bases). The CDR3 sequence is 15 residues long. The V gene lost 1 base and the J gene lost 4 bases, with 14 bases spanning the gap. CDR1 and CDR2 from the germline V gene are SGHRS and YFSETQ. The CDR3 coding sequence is TGCGCCAGCAGCTTGTATGGGGAGGGGCTCACTGAAGCTTTCTTT. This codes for CASSLYGEGLTEAFF.

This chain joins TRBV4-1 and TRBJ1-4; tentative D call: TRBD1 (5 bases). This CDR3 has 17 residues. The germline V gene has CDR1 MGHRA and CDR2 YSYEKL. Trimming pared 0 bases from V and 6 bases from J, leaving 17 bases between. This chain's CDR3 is CASSQDDPGGLDEKLFF. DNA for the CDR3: TGCGCCAGCAGCCAAGATGACCCGGGGGGTTTGGATGAAAAACTGTTTTTT.

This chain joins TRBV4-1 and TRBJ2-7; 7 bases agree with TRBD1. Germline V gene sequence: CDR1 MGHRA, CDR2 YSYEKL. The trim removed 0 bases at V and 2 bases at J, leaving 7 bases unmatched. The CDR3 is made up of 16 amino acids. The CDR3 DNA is TGCGCCAGCAGCCAAGATCCGGGGACAGCGACCTACGAGCAGTACTTC. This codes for CASSQDPGTATYEQYF.

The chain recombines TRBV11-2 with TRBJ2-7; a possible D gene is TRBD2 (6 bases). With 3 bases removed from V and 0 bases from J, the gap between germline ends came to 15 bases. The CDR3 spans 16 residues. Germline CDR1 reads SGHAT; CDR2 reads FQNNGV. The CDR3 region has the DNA TGTGCCAGCAGCTTCGGTGGGGGAGGCTACTCCTACGAGCAGTACTTC. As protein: CASSFGGGGYSYEQYF.

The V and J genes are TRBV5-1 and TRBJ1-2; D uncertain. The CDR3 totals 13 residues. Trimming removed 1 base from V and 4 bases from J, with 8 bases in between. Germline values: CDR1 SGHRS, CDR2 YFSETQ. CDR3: CASSLSGVYGYTF. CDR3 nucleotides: TGCGCCAGCAGCTTGTCCGGTGTCTATGGCTACACCTTC.